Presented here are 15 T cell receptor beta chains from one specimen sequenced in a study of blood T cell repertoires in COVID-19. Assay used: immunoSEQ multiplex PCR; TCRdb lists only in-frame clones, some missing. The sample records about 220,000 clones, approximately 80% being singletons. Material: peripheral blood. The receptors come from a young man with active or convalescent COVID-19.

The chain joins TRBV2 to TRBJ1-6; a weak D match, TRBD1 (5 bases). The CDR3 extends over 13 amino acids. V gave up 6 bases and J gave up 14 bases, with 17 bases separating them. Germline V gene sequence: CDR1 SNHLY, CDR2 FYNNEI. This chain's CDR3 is CASREEGPPTLHF. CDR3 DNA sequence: TGTGCCAGCAGAGAGGAGGGGCCTCCCACCCTCCACTTT. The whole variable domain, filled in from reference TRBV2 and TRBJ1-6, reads EPEVTQTPSHQVTQMGQEVILRCVPISNHLYFYWYRQILGQKVEFLVSFYNNEISEKSEIFDDQFSVERPDGSNFTLKIRSTKLEDSAMYFCASREEGPPTLHFGNGTRLTVT.

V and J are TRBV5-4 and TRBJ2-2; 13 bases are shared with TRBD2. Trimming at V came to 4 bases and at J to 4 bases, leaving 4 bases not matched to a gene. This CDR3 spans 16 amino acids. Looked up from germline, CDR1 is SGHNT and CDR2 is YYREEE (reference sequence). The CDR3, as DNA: TGTGCCAGCAGCCTTTGGACTAGCGGGGGCACCGGGGAGCTGTTTTTT. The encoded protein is CASSLWTSGGTGELFF.

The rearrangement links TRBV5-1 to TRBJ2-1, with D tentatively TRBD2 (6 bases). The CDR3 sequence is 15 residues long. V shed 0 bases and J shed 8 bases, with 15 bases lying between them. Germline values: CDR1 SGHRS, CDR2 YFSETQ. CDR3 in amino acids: CASSLAERVVDEQFF. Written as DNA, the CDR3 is TGCGCCAGCAGCTTGGCCGAGCGGGTGGTCGATGAGCAGTTCTTC.

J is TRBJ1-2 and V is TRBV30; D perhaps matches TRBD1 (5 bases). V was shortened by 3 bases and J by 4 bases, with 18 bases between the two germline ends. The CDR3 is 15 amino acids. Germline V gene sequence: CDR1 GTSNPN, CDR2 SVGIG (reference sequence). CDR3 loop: CAWRPLGGLFYGYTF. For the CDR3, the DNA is TGTGCCTGGAGGCCCCTCGGGGGGTTATTCTATGGCTACACCTTC.

CDR3 sequence reads: CASQSWTGGGQPQHF. The CDR3 region has the DNA TGTGCCAGCCAGTCTTGGACAGGGGGAGGTCAGCCCCAGCATTTT. This chain uses TRBV27 with TRBJ1-5; 10 nucleotides line up with TRBD1. Per germline, CDR1 MNHEY and CDR2 SMNVEV (reference sequence). The CDR3 runs 15 residues. The trim removed 8 bases at V and 6 bases at J, leaving 10 bases unmatched.

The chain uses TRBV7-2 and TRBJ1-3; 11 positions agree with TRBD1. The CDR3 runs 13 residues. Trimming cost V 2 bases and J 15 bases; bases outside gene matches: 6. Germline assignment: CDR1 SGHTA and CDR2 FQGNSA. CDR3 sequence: CASSLQGQGEKYF. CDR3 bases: TGTGCCAGCAGCTTACAGGGACAGGGGGAAAAATATTTT.

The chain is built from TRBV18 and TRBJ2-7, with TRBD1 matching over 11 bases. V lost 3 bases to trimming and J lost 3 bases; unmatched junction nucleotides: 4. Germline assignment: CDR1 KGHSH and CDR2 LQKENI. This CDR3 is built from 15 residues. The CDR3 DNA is TGTGCCAGCTCACCGTTAGGGACAGGGGGCTACGAGCAGTACTTC. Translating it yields CASSPLGTGGYEQYF.

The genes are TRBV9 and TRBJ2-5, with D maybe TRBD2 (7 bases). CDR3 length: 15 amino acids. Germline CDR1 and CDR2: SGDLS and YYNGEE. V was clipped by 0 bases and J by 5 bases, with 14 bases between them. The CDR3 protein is CASSVGAGAGETQYF. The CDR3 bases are TGTGCCAGCAGCGTAGGCGCGGGGGCGGGGGAGACCCAGTACTTC.

CDR3 residues: CASSYGSNYGYTF. The DNA for the CDR3 is TGTGCCAGCAGCTATGGCTCAAACTATGGCTACACCTTC. The chain combines TRBV7-2 with TRBJ1-2; D is uncertain. V lost 4 bases and J lost 2, with 8 bases in between. CDR1 and CDR2 (germline): SGHTA, FQGNSA. The CDR3 has 13 residues.

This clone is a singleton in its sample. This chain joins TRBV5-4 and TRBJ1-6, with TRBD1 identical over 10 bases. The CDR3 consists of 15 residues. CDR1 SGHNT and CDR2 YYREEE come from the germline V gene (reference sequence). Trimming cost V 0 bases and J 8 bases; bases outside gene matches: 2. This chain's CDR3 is CASSLGGTGDSPLHF. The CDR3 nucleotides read TGTGCCAGCAGCTTGGGAGGGACAGGGGATTCACCCCTCCACTTT. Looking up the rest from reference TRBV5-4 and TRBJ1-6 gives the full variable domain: ETGVTQSPTHLIKTRGQQVTLRCSSQSGHNTVSWYQQALGQGPQFIFQYYREEENGRGNFPPRFSGLQFPNYSSELNVNALELDDSALYLCASSLGGTGDSPLHFGNGTRLTVT.

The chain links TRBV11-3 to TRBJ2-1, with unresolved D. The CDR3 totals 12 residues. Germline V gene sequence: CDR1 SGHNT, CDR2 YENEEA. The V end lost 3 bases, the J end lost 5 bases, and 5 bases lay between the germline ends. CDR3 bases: TGTGCCAGCAGCTTGCGTGACAATGAGCAGTTCTTC. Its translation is CASSLRDNEQFF. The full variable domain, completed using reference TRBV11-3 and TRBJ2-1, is EAGVVQSPRYKIIEKKQPVAFWCNPISGHNTLYWYLQNLGQGPELLIRYENEEAVDDSQLPKDRFSAERLKGVDSTLKIQPAELGDSAVYLCASSLRDNEQFFGPGTRLTVL.

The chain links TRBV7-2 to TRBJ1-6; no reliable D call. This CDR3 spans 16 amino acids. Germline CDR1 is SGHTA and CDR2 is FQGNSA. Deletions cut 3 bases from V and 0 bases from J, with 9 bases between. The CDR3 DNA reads TGTGCCAGCAGCTTCCCAGGCAGCTCCTATAATTCACCCCTCCACTTT. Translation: CASSFPGSSYNSPLHF.

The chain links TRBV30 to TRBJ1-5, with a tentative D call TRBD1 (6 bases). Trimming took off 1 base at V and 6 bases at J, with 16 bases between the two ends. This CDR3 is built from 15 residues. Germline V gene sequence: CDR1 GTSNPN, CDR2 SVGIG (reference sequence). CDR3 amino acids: CAWSGGTGMSQPQHF. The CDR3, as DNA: TGTGCCTGGAGTGGGGGAACAGGGATGAGTCAGCCCCAGCATTTT.

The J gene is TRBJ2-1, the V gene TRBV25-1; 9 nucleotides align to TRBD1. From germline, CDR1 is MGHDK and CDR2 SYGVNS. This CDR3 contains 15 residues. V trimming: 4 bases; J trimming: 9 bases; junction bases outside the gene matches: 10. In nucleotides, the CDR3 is TGTGCCAGCAGTGTAGGGACAGGGCGAGGGACTGAGCAGTTCTTC. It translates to CASSVGTGRGTEQFF.

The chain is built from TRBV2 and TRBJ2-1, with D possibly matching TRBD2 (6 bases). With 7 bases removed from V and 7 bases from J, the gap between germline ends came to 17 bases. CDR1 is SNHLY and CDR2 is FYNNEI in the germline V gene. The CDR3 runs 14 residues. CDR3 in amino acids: CASTPGLPGNEQFF. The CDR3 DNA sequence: TGTGCCAGCACCCCGGGACTGCCGGGGAATGAGCAGTTCTTC.